The clone carrying this T cell receptor (beta chain) was observed a single time. Participants spanned ages about 18 to 90 years and resided in 24 US areas. Participants in the exposed group had met a COVID-19 case in the 2 weeks before joining the study. The source of the sample is a study of blood T cell repertoires in COVID-19. Whole-study context: Samples taken during acute and convalescent COVID-19 were collected in the United States, Italy and Spain. Nucleic acid was either cDNA or gDNA, and it came from T cells, B-cell-depleted T cells, or PBMCs.

Produced via immunoSEQ multiplex PCR; TCRdb's table is partial and in-frame only. The table includes fewer than 200,000 clones, 84% detected once. The CDR3 runs 14 residues. Trimming shortened V by 5 bases and J by 2 bases, and 12 bases separated the two germline ends. Germline CDR1 and CDR2: SEHNR and FQNEAQ (reference sequence). This sequence was found in a woman aged 25-40 years who had been exposed to COVID-19. This chain links TRBV7-9 with TRBJ1-1; D gene unclear. The sample was PBMCs or T cells enriched from blood (not recorded which). CDR3 sequence: CASSPVSANTEAFF. For the CDR3, the DNA is TGTGCCAGCAGCCCTGTCAGCGCTAACACTGAAGCTTTCTTT. Complete variable domain (other parts from reference TRBV7-9 and TRBJ1-1): DTGVSQNPRHKITKRGQNVTFRCDPISEHNRLYWYRQTLGQGPEFLTYFQNEAQLEKSRLLSDRFSAERPKGSFSTLEIQRTEQGDSAMYLCASSPVSANTEAFFGQGTRLTVV.